This T cell receptor beta chain was sequenced for a study of post-analysis software for immune sequencing data. Notes on the study in general: TRBV segments more frequent in patients than in controls numbered five and included TRBV5-6, TRBV5-1 and TRBV20-1.

TCR beta cDNA libraries included unique molecular identifiers. TCRdb called the PCR reads again in MiXCR, with one record for every CDR3 protein. The sample has some 260,000 distinct CDR3 sequences; 36% are singletons. The length of the CDR3 is 15 residues. Per the germline V gene, CDR1 is MNHEY and CDR2 is SVGAGI. Trimming took off 2 bases at V and 5 bases at J, with 12 bases between the two ends. This clonotype was detected a few times. The target antigen is unknown. The chain links TRBV6-5 to TRBJ2-2; tentatively, D is TRBD2 (7 bases). The clonotype was recovered from a girl aged 10 to 17 with multiple sclerosis. Input material: blood. CDR3 in amino acids: CASSYGEGETGELFF. DNA for the CDR3: TGTGCCAGCAGTTACGGGGAGGGGGAGACCGGGGAGCTGTTTTTT.